This T cell receptor (beta chain) was identified during a study of blood T cell repertoires in COVID-19. A few counts support this clone. V lost 7 bases, J lost 0 bases, and 16 bases lay in between. Germline-derived CDR1 and CDR2 are MNHEY and SMNVEV (reference sequence). The CDR3 contains 16 residues. TCRdb keeps only in-frame clones here, not all; method: immunoSEQ multiplex PCR. This sample has around 300,000 clones, with 85% to 90% found just once. The sequencing input was PBMCs or T cells enriched from blood (not recorded which). This clonotype originated in a woman younger than 35 with acute COVID-19. This rearrangement joins TRBV27 to TRBJ1-3; maybe TRBD1 (5 bases). This CDR3 reads CASTKITGNSGNTIYF. In DNA, the CDR3 is TGTGCCAGCACTAAAATTACAGGAAACTCTGGAAACACCATATATTTT.